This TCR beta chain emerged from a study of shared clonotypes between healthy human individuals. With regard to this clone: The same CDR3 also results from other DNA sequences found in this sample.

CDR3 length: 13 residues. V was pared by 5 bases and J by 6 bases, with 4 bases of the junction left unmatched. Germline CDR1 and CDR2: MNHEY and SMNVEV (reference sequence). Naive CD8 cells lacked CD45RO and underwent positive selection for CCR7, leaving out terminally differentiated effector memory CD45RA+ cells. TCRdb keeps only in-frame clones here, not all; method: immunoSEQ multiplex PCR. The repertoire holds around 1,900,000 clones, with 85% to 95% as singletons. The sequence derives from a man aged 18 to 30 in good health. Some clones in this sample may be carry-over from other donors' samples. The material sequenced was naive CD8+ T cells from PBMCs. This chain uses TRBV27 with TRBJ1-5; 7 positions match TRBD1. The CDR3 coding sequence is TGTGCCAGCAGTCCCAGGGGGGGTCAGCCCCAGCATTTT. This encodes CASSPRGGQPQHF.